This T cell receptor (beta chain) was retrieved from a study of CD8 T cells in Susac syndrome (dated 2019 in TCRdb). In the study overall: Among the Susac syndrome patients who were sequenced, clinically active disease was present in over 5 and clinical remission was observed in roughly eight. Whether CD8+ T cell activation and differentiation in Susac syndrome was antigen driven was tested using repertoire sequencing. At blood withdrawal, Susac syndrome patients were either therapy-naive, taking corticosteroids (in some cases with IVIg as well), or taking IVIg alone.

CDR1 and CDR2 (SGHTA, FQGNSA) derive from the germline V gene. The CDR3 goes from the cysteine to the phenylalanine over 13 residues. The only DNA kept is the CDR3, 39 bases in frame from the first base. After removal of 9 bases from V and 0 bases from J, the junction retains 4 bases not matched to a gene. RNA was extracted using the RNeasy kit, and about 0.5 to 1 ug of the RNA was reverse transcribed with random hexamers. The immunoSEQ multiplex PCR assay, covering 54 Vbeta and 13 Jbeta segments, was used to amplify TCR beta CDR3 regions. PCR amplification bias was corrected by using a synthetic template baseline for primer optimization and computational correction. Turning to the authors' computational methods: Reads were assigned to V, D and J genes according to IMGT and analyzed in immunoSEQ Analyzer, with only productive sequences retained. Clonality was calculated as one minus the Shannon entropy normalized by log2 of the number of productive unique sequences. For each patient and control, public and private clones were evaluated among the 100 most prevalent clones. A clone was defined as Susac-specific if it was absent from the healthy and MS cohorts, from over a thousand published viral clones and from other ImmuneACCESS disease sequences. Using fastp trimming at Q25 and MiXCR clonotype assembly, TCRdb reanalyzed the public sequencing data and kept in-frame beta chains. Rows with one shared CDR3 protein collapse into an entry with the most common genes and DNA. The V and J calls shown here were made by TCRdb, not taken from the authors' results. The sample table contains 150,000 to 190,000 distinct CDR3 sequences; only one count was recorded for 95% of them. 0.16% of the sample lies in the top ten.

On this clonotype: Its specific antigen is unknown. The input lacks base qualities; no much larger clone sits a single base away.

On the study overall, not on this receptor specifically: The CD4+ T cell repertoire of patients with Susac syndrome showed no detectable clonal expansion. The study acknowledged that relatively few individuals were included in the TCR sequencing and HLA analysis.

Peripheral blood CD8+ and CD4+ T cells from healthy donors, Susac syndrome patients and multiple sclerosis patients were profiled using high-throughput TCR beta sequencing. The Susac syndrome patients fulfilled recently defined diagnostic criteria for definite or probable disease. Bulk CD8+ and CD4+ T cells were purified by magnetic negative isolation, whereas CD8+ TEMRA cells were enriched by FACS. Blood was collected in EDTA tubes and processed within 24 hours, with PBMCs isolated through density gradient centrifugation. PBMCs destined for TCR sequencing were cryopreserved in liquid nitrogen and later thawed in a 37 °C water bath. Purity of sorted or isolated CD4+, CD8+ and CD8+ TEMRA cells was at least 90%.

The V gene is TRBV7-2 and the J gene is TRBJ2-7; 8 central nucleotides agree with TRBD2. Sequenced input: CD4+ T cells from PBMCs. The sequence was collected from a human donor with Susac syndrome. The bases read TGTGCCAGTGGGCGGGGGGCCTCCTACGAGCAGTACTTC. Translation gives CASGRGASYEQYF.